The 5 T cell receptor beta chains below all came from one sample that was sequenced in a study of immune evolution from preneoplasia to lung adenocarcinoma. The assay was immunoSEQ multiplex PCR, and TCRdb's table has in-frame clones only and misses some. Found here are several thousand clones, 78% of them singletons; the top ten hold about a tenth. Sequenced: FFPE minimally invasive lung adenocarcinoma tissue. The receptor set was obtained from a donor at least 70 years old with lung adenocarcinoma.

The chain is built from TRBV6-6 and TRBJ1-1; no reliable D call. The length of the CDR3 is 12 residues. CDR1 and CDR2 from the germline V gene are MNHNY and SVGAGI (reference sequence). Trimming stripped 11 bases from V and 4 bases from J, with 14 bases between. CDR3 protein: CAAGEQGTEAFF. In DNA form, the CDR3 reads TGTGCCGCCGGGGAGCAAGGCACTGAAGCTTTCTTT.

V is TRBV5-1 and J is TRBJ2-3, with TRBD2 as a possible D gene (6 bases). This CDR3 comprises 14 residues. The germline CDR1 and CDR2 sequences are SGHRS and YFSETQ. With 4 bases removed from V and 6 bases from J, the gap between germline ends came to 15 bases. CDR3 residues: CASSPLGGVDTQYF. For the CDR3, the DNA is TGCGCCAGCAGCCCTCTAGGCGGGGTTGATACGCAGTATTTT.

This clone has more than one count but fewer than ten. The chain carries TRBV5-4 and TRBJ1-1, with D unresolved. The germline V gene has CDR1 SGHNT and CDR2 YYREEE (reference sequence). The CDR3 is 13 amino acids. With 5 bases removed from V and 2 bases from J, the gap between germline ends came to 10 bases. The CDR3 loop is CASRTYANTEAFF. The CDR3 region has the DNA TGTGCCAGCAGGACGTACGCAAACACTGAAGCTTTCTTT.

The gene calls are TRBV9 and TRBJ1-1, with no clear D. Trimming removed 3 bases from V and 2 bases from J, with 11 bases in between. The CDR3 spans 14 residues. Germline CDR1 SGDLS, CDR2 YYNGEE. The CDR3 loop is CASSGIGINTEAFF. The CDR3, as DNA: TGTGCCAGCAGCGGGATAGGGATAAACACTGAAGCTTTCTTT.

CDR3 sequence: CASSAEQTVFYEQYF. CDR3 sequence (DNA): TGTGCCAGCAGCGCCGAGCAGACAGTGTTCTACGAGCAGTACTTC. The V and J genes are TRBV11-2 and TRBJ2-7; D is perhaps TRBD1 (5 bases). The CDR3 length is 15 residues. Germline V CDR1 and CDR2: SGHAT, FQNNGV. Between the trimmed V and J ends, which lost 5 bases and 3 bases, there was a span of 17 bases.